This paragraph covers one TCR beta chain sequence. Its antigen is unknown. This sample includes further DNA sequences coding for the same CDR3. RNA extraction and reverse transcription yielded cDNA as sequencing template. Only in-frame clones appear in the TCRdb table, and some are missing; sequencing was by immunoSEQ multiplex PCR. Among 95,000 to 110,000 clones listed, approximately 60% were seen once. This record belongs to a study of CD8+ T cells in alopecia areata. General study points: Lesional scalp, notably in alopecia totalis/universalis, had clonality above that of normal scalp. Between patients, shared TCR sequences were less clear than in mice. This was possibly due in part to HLA diversity in the patient population.

The CDR3 runs to 14 residues. Trimming at V came to 6 bases and at J to 5 bases, leaving 2 bases not matched to a gene. Looked up from germline, CDR1 is SNHLY and CDR2 is FYNNEI. The sorting of PBMCs gave CD4+ and CD8+ T cells. This chain connects TRBV2 to TRBJ1-6, with TRBD1 matching 9 bases. This clonotype originated in a human donor in good health. Specimen: CD4+ T cells sorted from blood. The CDR3 reads CASRRDRDNSPLHF. The CDR3 DNA reads as TGTGCCAGCAGGCGGGACAGGGATAATTCACCCCTCCACTTT.